This T cell receptor (beta chain) was recorded in a study of control samples from healthy donors and cancer patients. CDR1 and CDR2 from the germline V gene are SGHAT and FQNNGV. V lost 5 bases to trimming and J lost 6 bases; unmatched junction nucleotides: 13. This CDR3 is built from 16 residues. TCRdb keeps only in-frame clones here, not all; method: immunoSEQ multiplex PCR. The data contain about 150,000 clones, about 94% of them seen just once; the ten biggest clones take up around 2.4%. V and J are TRBV11-2 and TRBJ1-1, with 9 bases lining up with TRBD1. The sequence derives from a man aged 45-60 years in good health. Sequencing was performed on blood. The CDR3 DNA reads as TGTGCCAGCAGCCCCGGGACAGGGAGATCCAAGTCTGAAGCTTTCTTT. Translated: CASSPGTGRSKSEAFF.